This T cell receptor (beta chain) was observed in a study of blood T cells in healthy people across ages (dated by TCRdb to about 2015). Looking at the study overall: Template switching captured roughly one uniquely barcoded TCR beta cDNA molecule per two T cells in model experiments. Using deep sequencing normalized with unique cDNA molecular identifiers, the study measured how TCR beta repertoire diversity changes with age. Two additional independent replicas of 1 million unique cDNA reads from the same blood draw were analyzed for two donors (one aged 18 to 30 and one aged 80 or older). Donors were grouped into four age groups: young (average roughly 17 years), middle-aged (39), aged (around 66) and long-lived (about 90). To avoid experimental bias, donors of different ages were randomly spread across the sequencing lanes. On the study overall, not on this receptor specifically: As age increased, observed TCR beta diversity per million T cells dropped in a roughly linear way, and a significant reduction was already evident by age 40. There was a strong correlation between observed TCR beta diversity and the percentage of naive T cells measured by flow cytometry. Because the CMV infection status of the donors was unknown, age-related changes in expanded clonotypes may potentially have been confounded. Compared with the aged group, more naive CD4+ T cells, fewer expanded clones and increased TCR diversity were shown by the long-lived group, suggesting age selection. Estimates of total diversity based on one million sequenced T cells were considered lower bounds and underestimates. Since profiling was done on bulk unsorted PBMCs, naive and antigen-experienced compartments could not be conclusively compared.

Donors were a few dozen systemically healthy Caucasian individuals from Russia aged roughly 6 to 90 years. Approximately 9.3 milliliters of peripheral blood were drawn from each donor into EDTA-treated Vacutainer tubes. Ficoll-Paque density-gradient centrifugation was used to isolate PBMCs, with at least 6 million per sample. Total RNA, at least 6 micrograms per sample, was extracted from PBMCs with Trizol reagent. Naive CD45RAhigh/CD27high T cell percentages were measured by flow cytometry on a PBMC aliquot from every donor. This clonotype was picked up a small number of times. The antigen this receptor binds is unknown. One base away there is no much larger clone; base qualities are not given. V is trimmed back by 0 bases and J by 3 bases, and the junction contains 8 bases that no gene match accounts for. The CDR3 covers 17 residues, taking in both the cysteine and the phenylalanine. The entry retains the CDR3 DNA only, 51 bases that are in frame from base 1. CDR1 and CDR2, looked up from the germline V gene, are MGHRA and YSYEKL.

Library preparation was by 5' RACE. Sequencing took place on an Illumina HiSeq 2500. A second PCR of about 7 to 12 cycles was run with a J-beta primer mix and a sample-barcoded 5' primer. A template-switch 5' adaptor carrying 12 random nucleotides introduced a unique molecular identifier onto each TCR beta cDNA molecule. Each sample yielded at least 2.5 million CDR3-containing paired-end reads. First-strand cDNA was synthesized from all RNA with the Mint cDNA synthesis kit, primed by a TRBC-specific oligonucleotide. All cDNA was treated with uracil-DNA glycosylase and then went through a first 18-cycle PCR with the universal primers M1SS and BC2_uni_R. The paper's data handling went like this. For normalization, 1 million high-quality reads, each with a distinct molecular identifier, were randomly selected from each sample. Reads sharing molecular identifiers were discarded rather than binned into consensus sequences. MiTCR, run with a Q25 quality threshold and the strictest error-elimination algorithm, handled CDR3 identification, clonotype clustering and error correction. A nonparametric unseen species model with Euler transformation was used to estimate lower-bound total TCR beta diversity. TCRdb cleaned the public reads at Q25 with fastp, built clones with MiXCR and kept in-frame beta chains. Entries are consolidated by CDR3 protein sequence, retaining the most common genes and DNA. These V and J calls rely on TCRdb rather than the paper's analysis. For this sample the table gives hundreds of thousands of distinct CDR3 sequences, of which 32% were detected only once. 15% of the sample comes from the top ten.

The chain is assembled from TRBV4-1 and TRBJ1-5, and 7 junctional nucleotides match TRBD1. The TCR was taken from a woman of 80 years or more in good health. Donor details come from another sample of the same person, matched by shared clones. Sequenced: blood. The CDR3 protein: CASSQDPGQWHNQPQHF. The nucleotides read TGCGCCAGCAGCCAAGACCCGGGACAGTGGCACAATCAGCCCCAGCATTTT.